This is a list of T cell receptor beta chains from one sample in a study of shared clonotypes between healthy human individuals. The protocol was immunoSEQ multiplex PCR, while the TCRdb copy is restricted to in-frame clones and leaves out a portion. This table holds around 1 million clones, 60% to 85% found once. The sequencing sample was made of memory CD4+ T cells sorted from blood. Source of these receptors: a young man in good health. Both conserved end residues are part of each CDR3. A D gene is named only where the DNA matches it firmly. Only some rows state a clone size, as once, few, many or a class for expanded clones.

J gene,clone size,D gene,V gene,CDR3 DNA,CDR3 protein
TRBJ1-2,NA,NA,TRBV28,TGTGCCAGCAGTCCACCGTATGCTAACTATGGCTACACCTTC,CASSPPYANYGYTF
TRBJ1-1,NA,NA,TRBV20-1,TGCAGTGCTAGAGATCCAACTGAAGCTTTCTTT,CSARDPTEAFF
TRBJ2-3,once,TRBD2,TRBV5-1,TGCGCCAGCAGCCCGGGGGGGACCACAGATACGCAGTATTTT,CASSPGGTTDTQYF
TRBJ1-2,few,NA,TRBV11-2,TGTGCCAGCAGCTTAGGCAACAGGGCTATCTATGGCTACACCTTC,CASSLGNRAIYGYTF
TRBJ2-7,NA,TRBD2,TRBV10-3,TGTGCCATCACTAGGGACGGACTAGGCTACGAGCAGTACTTC,CAITRDGLGYEQYF
TRBJ2-7,NA,TRBD2,TRBV6-1,TGTGCCAGCAAGAGCGGGAACCCCTACGAGCAGTACTTC,CASKSGNPYEQYF
TRBJ2-3,NA,NA,TRBV28,TGTGCCAGCACGGACAGTACCACAGATACGCAGTATTTT,CASTDSTTDTQYF
TRBJ2-7,once,TRBD2,TRBV7-9,TGTGCCAGCAGCTTGTCACTAGCGGGGGACGAGCAGTACTTC,CASSLSLAGDEQYF
TRBJ2-5,NA,NA,TRBV7-8,TGTGCCAGCAGCAAAGTGCCCGCAGGAGGGATAGAGACCCAGTACTTC,CASSKVPAGGIETQYF
TRBJ1-3,NA,NA,TRBV6-5,TGTGCCAGCAGTTACTCATGGGGCTCTGGAAACACCATATATTTT,CASSYSWGSGNTIYF
TRBJ2-3,NA,TRBD2,TRBV7-7,TGTGCTAGCAGTTCCGGACTAGCGAGGACAGATACGCAGTATTTT,CASSSGLARTDTQYF
TRBJ1-1,NA,TRBD1,TRBV6-1,TGTGCCAGCAGCCAAACAGGACAGGGGAACACTGAAGCTTTCTTT,CASSQTGQGNTEAFF
TRBJ2-7,once,TRBD2,TRBV7-2,TGTGCCAGCAGGGACCCTAGCGGGAGTGTTAACGAGCAGTACTTC,CASRDPSGSVNEQYF
TRBJ1-1,NA,NA,TRBV10-3,TGTGCCATCAGTTCCGGGTCAGAAGCTTTCTTT,CAISSGSEAFF
TRBJ2-6,many,TRBD1,TRBV7-8,TGTGCCAGCAGCTTACAGCCCGCAGGGGGTGCTGGGGCCAACGTCCTGACTTTC,CASSLQPAGGAGANVLTF
TRBJ1-2,once,NA,TRBV14,TGTGCCAGCAGCCCGGGGTCGTTCTATGGCTACACCTTC,CASSPGSFYGYTF
TRBJ2-7,NA,NA,TRBV7-2,TGTGCCAGCAGTCTCACCATGAGTCCTTGGGAGCAGTACTTC,CASSLTMSPWEQYF
TRBJ1-2,NA,TRBD1,TRBV6-6,TGTGCCAGCAGTCCGACGGGACAGCTGAGCGGCTACACCTTC,CASSPTGQLSGYTF
TRBJ2-7,NA,TRBD2,TRBV10-3,TGTGCCACGTGGGGAGGGTATAATATGGGTAGCTCCTACGAGCAGTACTTC,CATWGGYNMGSSYEQYF
TRBJ2-7,NA,NA,TRBV5-1,TGCGCCAGCCGCGACACCTTTACGGGTGGCGAGCAGTACTTC,CASRDTFTGGEQYF
TRBJ1-5,few,NA,TRBV7-3,TGTGCCAGCAGCGGGATACACAGAGATTATCAGCCCCAGCATTTT,CASSGIHRDYQPQHF
TRBJ1-1,NA,NA,TRBV29-1,TGCAGCGTTGTTAGGGGGAATGCAAACACTGAAGCTTTCTTT,CSVVRGNANTEAFF
TRBJ2-3,NA,NA,TRBV7-9,TGTGCCAGCAGCTTGATGAGAACCCCTTGGGATACGCAGTATTTT,CASSLMRTPWDTQYF
TRBJ2-2,NA,NA,TRBV6-5,TGTGCCAGCATCTCAGGGTTCGGGGAGCTGTTTTTT,CASISGFGELFF
TRBJ1-4,NA,NA,TRBV30,TGTGCCTGGATCTCCGGGACCTCTAATGAAAAACTGTTTTTT,CAWISGTSNEKLFF
TRBJ1-6,NA,NA,TRBV15,TGTGCCACCAGCAGAGAAAAAGGGGGAAGCTCCTATAATTCACCCCTCCACTTT,CATSREKGGSSYNSPLHF